One sample yielded the 26 T cell receptor beta chains listed below, sequenced in a study of pediatric ulcerative colitis (dated by TCRdb to between 2018 and 2021). The library was prepared using the immunoSEQ multiplex PCR assay. TCRdb obtained this table from immuneACCESS and retained in-frame rearrangements with V and J assigned. These tables miss some clones; where compared with another copy, unresolved V genes account for less than half of the shortfall, and the remainder is unexplained. This sample comprises approximately 32,000 clones, roughly 82% of them detected only once. The top ten clones comprise around 4.5% of the sample. The material sequenced was blood. The source is a boy between 5 and 17 years old with severe ulcerative colitis.

This chain links TRBV7-2 with TRBJ1-1; 7 bases match TRBD1. The CDR3 has 15 residues. V lost 4 bases and J lost 0; bases outside the gene matches: 5. Germline V gene sequence: CDR1 SGHTA, CDR2 FQGNSA. The CDR3 nucleotides are TGTGCCAGCAGCTGGGACAGACGCATGAACACTGAAGCTTTCTTT. Protein product: CASSWDRRMNTEAFF.

This chain joins TRBV7-2 and TRBJ2-5, with TRBD2 matching over 11 bases. Germline V CDR1 and CDR2: SGHTA, FQGNSA. The CDR3 is 14 amino acids. With V trimmed by 10 bases and J by 2 bases, 6 bases remained unmatched. The CDR3 region has the DNA TGTGCCACCCACTTAGCGGGGGGGCAAGAGACCCAGTACTTC. Protein sequence: CATHLAGGQETQYF.

The chain employs TRBV4-1 and TRBJ1-3; D not certain. The CDR3 covers 15 residues. Germline values: CDR1 MGHRA, CDR2 YSYEKL. Trimming cost V 3 bases and J 2 bases, with 11 bases left between them. The CDR3 is CASSQGTGTGNTIYF. CDR3 nucleotide sequence: TGCGCCAGCAGCCAGGGTACTGGGACTGGAAACACCATATATTTT.

The chain uses TRBV18 and TRBJ1-3; D not resolved. Germline V gene sequence: CDR1 KGHSH, CDR2 LQKENI. The germline V and J ends were trimmed by 2 bases and 4 bases, with 9 bases remaining between them. There are 14 residues in the CDR3. CDR3 in DNA: TGTGCCAGCTCACCAACGGATTGGGGAAACACCATATATTTT. Translating it yields CASSPTDWGNTIYF.

This clone has only a few counts. CDR3 in DNA: TGTGCCAGCAGCGTTCAGGGTGGTGAAGCTTTCTTT. This codes for CASSVQGGEAFF. The gene calls are TRBV9 and TRBJ1-1; tentatively, D is TRBD1 (5 bases). CDR1 SGDLS and CDR2 YYNGEE come from the germline V gene. The V gene lost 2 bases and the J gene lost 7 bases, with 9 bases spanning the gap. The CDR3 consists of 12 residues.

The chain has TRBV2 and TRBJ2-1; D gene unclear. The CDR3 is 13 amino acids. Trimming removed 1 base at V and 8 bases at J, with 9 bases between. Per germline, CDR1 SNHLY and CDR2 FYNNEI. The CDR3 sequence is CASSEGSVHEQFF. In nucleotides, the CDR3 is TGTGCCAGCAGTGAAGGCTCGGTTCATGAGCAGTTCTTC.

The CDR3 loop is CSVESATGHPSTNYGYTF. The CDR3 nucleotides are TGCAGCGTTGAATCCGCAACGGGACACCCTAGTACCAACTATGGCTACACCTTC. This rearrangement joins TRBV29-1 to TRBJ1-2; possible D gene TRBD1, 6 bases. V lost 2 bases, J lost 2 bases, and 24 bases lay in between. Looked up from germline, CDR1 is SQVTM and CDR2 is ANQGSEA. This CDR3 is 18 amino acids long.

CDR3 DNA: TGTGCCAGCAGCTCCGGACAGGGCAATGCTAACTATGGCTACACCTTC. Translation gives CASSSGQGNANYGYTF. The chain is built from TRBV7-9 and TRBJ1-2; 8 nucleotides match TRBD1. The germline V gene has CDR1 SEHNR and CDR2 FQNEAQ (reference sequence). The CDR3 loop spans 16 amino acids. Unmatched junction bases numbered 7, after V lost 4 bases and J lost 0 bases. Filled out from reference TRBV7-9 and TRBJ1-2, the complete variable domain reads DTGVSQNPRHKITKRGQNVTFRCDPISEHNRLYWYRQTLGQGPEFLTYFQNEAQLEKSRLLSDRFSAERPKGSFSTLEIQRTEQGDSAMYLCASSSGQGNANYGYTFGSGTRLTVV.

The chain couples TRBV9 to TRBJ1-1; D is undetermined. Germline-derived CDR1 and CDR2 are SGDLS and YYNGEE. V lost 0 bases and J 0 bases, leaving 6 bases between the germline ends. This CDR3 has 14 amino acids. The CDR3 bases are TGTGCCAGCAGCGTAGGGAGGGTGAACACTGAAGCTTTCTTT. Protein sequence: CASSVGRVNTEAFF.

This clone was observed a single time. CDR3 sequence (DNA): TGTGCCAGTAGTATAAGTCGCGGGGGATACTACACAGATACGCAGTATTTT. It codes for CASSISRGGYYTDTQYF. V and J are TRBV19 and TRBJ2-3, with 7 positions matching TRBD2. The CDR3 sequence is 17 residues long. CDR1 LNHDA and CDR2 SQIVND come from the germline V gene (reference sequence). Trimming cost V 2 bases and J 2 bases; bases outside gene matches: 10.

The CDR3 DNA is TGTGCCAGTAGCTTCCGGACAGAACTTCCCTACGAGCAGTACTTC. It yields the protein CASSFRTELPYEQYF. V and J are TRBV19 and TRBJ2-7; weak D call: TRBD1 (6 bases). Trimming took off 6 bases at V and 2 bases at J, with 17 bases between the two ends. The V gene's germline CDR1 is LNHDA and CDR2 SQIVND (reference sequence). The CDR3 is 15 residues long.

The rearrangement links TRBV5-6 to TRBJ2-2; no firm D call. The CDR3 extends over 13 amino acids. Germline V gene data show CDR1 as SGHDT and CDR2 as YYEEEE. V dropped 0 bases and J dropped 1 base, with 1 base sitting between them. In DNA form, the CDR3 reads TGTGCCAGCAGCTTGGGGAACACCGGGGAGCTGTTTTTT. Translating it yields CASSLGNTGELFF.

The rearrangement links TRBV19 to TRBJ1-2, with TRBD1 as a possible D gene (5 bases). This CDR3 comprises 12 residues. Trimming pared 9 bases from V and 5 bases from J, leaving 13 bases between. Germline V gene data show CDR1 as LNHDA and CDR2 as SQIVND (reference sequence). The CDR3: CASRPGPYGYTF. The CDR3 nucleotides read TGTGCCAGCCGACCGGGGCCTTATGGCTACACCTTC.

The DNA for the CDR3 is TGTGCCAGCAGCAATAGGGGACTAGTATACAATGAGCAGTTCTTC. Its protein is CASSNRGLVYNEQFF. V usage is TRBV7-2 and J usage is TRBJ2-1, with 8 bases that match TRBD2. The V segment lost 5 bases and the J segment 4 bases; nucleotides outside the gene matches: 7. Germline lookup yields CDR1 SGHTA and CDR2 FQGNSA. This CDR3 region has 15 residues.

The V call is TRBV18, the J call TRBJ1-1; the D gene is possibly TRBD1 (5 bases). The CDR3 spans 16 residues. Germline CDR1 KGHSH, CDR2 LQKENI. Trimming pared 1 base from V and 4 bases from J, leaving 16 bases between. DNA for the CDR3: TGTGCCAGCTCACCACGGATTGCGGGGGTAGGCACTGAAGCTTTCTTT. Amino acid sequence: CASSPRIAGVGTEAFF.

The V call is TRBV2, the J call TRBJ1-1, with D possibly matching TRBD1 (5 bases). The CDR3 extends over 14 amino acids. Germline V lookup: CDR1 SNHLY, CDR2 FYNNEI. Trimming left V 6 bases short and J 0 bases short, with 11 bases between. The CDR3 spells CASRPGRMNTEAFF. In DNA form, the CDR3 reads TGTGCCAGCAGGCCGGGACGGATGAACACTGAAGCTTTCTTT.

This chain uses TRBV7-6 with TRBJ2-5; 10 positions match TRBD1. CDR3 length: 15 amino acids. V shed 8 bases and J 7 bases; nucleotides not matched to a gene: 13. Germline CDR1 SGHVS, CDR2 FNYEAQ. CDR3 coding DNA: TGTGCCAGCGGCCGACAGGGGGCGGGTTCAGGGACCCAGTACTTC. This sequence encodes CASGRQGAGSGTQYF. Full variable domain (missing parts from reference TRBV7-6 and TRBJ2-5): GAGVSQSPRYKVTKRGQDVALRCDPISGHVSLYWYRQALGQGPEFLTYFNYEAQQDKSGLPNDRFSAERPEGSISTLTIQRTEQRDSAMYRCASGRQGAGSGTQYFGPGTRLLVL.

This clone was seen a few times. The chain couples TRBV2 to TRBJ2-2; maybe TRBD1 (6 bases). The ends were cut back, 7 bases at V and 5 bases at J, with 11 bases in the middle. The V gene's germline CDR1 is SNHLY and CDR2 FYNNEI. The CDR3 covers 13 residues. DNA of the CDR3: TGTGCCAGCATGGGACAAGTGACCGGGGAGCTGTTTTTT. Translated, it gives CASMGQVTGELFF.

The J gene is TRBJ1-4, the V gene TRBV6-4; 7 bases fit TRBD1. V was clipped by 5 bases and J by 0 bases; unmatched bases: 9. This CDR3 region has 17 residues. Germline V gives CDR1 MRHNA, CDR2 SNTAGT. The CDR3 DNA follows: TGTGCCAGCAGTCTCGGACAGGAGCCAGCAACTAATGAAAAACTGTTTTTT. This encodes CASSLGQEPATNEKLFF.

The rearrangement links TRBV10-3 to TRBJ1-1, with 12 positions matching TRBD1. J was trimmed by 4 bases and V by 11 bases; bases with no gene match: 8. CDR3 size: 14 residues. In germline, CDR1 is ENHRY, CDR2 SYGVKD. The CDR3 here is CAGSGTGGPTEAFF. CDR3 DNA: TGTGCCGGCAGTGGGACAGGGGGCCCCACTGAAGCTTTCTTT.

This chain uses TRBV6-5 with TRBJ2-7, with D unresolved. V lost 3 bases and J 6 bases, leaving 9 bases between the germline ends. The germline V gene has CDR1 MNHEY and CDR2 SVGAGI. This CDR3 has 12 residues. CDR3 sequence: CASSYPLGEQYF. CDR3 sequence (DNA): TGTGCCAGCAGTTATCCCCTAGGCGAGCAGTACTTC.

The chain is built from TRBV27 and TRBJ1-1; D call uncertain. The V end lost 3 bases, the J end lost 0 bases, and 11 bases lay between the germline ends. Germline CDR1 and CDR2: MNHEY and SMNVEV (reference sequence). The CDR3 is 15 amino acids. The CDR3 region has the DNA TGTGCCAGCAGTTTTGGTCAGACGATGAACACTGAAGCTTTCTTT. Protein: CASSFGQTMNTEAFF.

The count of this clone is one. The chain combines TRBV5-1 with TRBJ2-2, with 8 positions matching TRBD1. The CDR3 runs 15 residues. V shed 4 bases and J 3 bases; nucleotides not matched to a gene: 5. The germline V gene has CDR1 SGHRS and CDR2 YFSETQ. The CDR3 DNA follows: TGCGCCAGCAGCGATCCGGGACAGGACACCGGGGAGCTGTTTTTT. The encoded protein is CASSDPGQDTGELFF.

The V and J genes are TRBV19 and TRBJ2-3, with TRBD2 matching over 9 bases. The CDR3 is 17 residues long. J lost 2 bases, V lost 6 bases, and 12 bases had no gene match. Germline V gene lookup returns CDR1 LNHDA and CDR2 SQIVND (reference sequence). CDR3 DNA: TGTGCCAGTAGAAGCGGGGGGACGCCAGAGTACACAGATACGCAGTATTTT. It yields the protein CASRSGGTPEYTDTQYF.

The genes are TRBV2 and TRBJ1-1; 9 nucleotides align to TRBD1. The J segment lost 7 bases and the V segment lost 6 bases, leaving 3 bases of the junction unmatched. CDR1 is SNHLY, CDR2 FYNNEI, per germline. This CDR3 region has 12 residues. In DNA form, the CDR3 reads TGTGCCAGCAGGAGACAGGGGGGTGAAGCTTTCTTT. Its protein is CASRRQGGEAFF.

This rearrangement joins TRBV19 to TRBJ1-1; TRBD1 aligns across 11 bases. The germline V gene encodes CDR1 LNHDA and CDR2 SQIVND (reference sequence). Trimming took 9 bases from V and 5 from J; bases not matched to a gene: 8. The CDR3 has 14 residues. CDR3 bases: TGTGCCAGCTTGGACAGGGGGCGGGGGACTGAAGCTTTCTTT. Its protein is CASLDRGRGTEAFF.